The clone carrying this TCR beta chain was counted once. Its antigen is not known. V was cut by 3 bases and J by 10 bases, with 8 bases left in between. CDR1 SGHDN and CDR2 FVKESK come from the germline V gene. The CDR3 covers 11 residues. Some clones are missing from TCRdb's copy, which holds only in-frame ones; the method was immunoSEQ multiplex PCR. The data contain about 3,500 clones, over 55% of them singletons. This specimen comes from a study of CD8 T cell repertoires and HIV-1 epitope variants. Looking at the study overall: 1M T cells were kept uncultured as a baseline.

V usage is TRBV14 and J usage is TRBJ2-3; no clear D gene. Source material: cultured CD8+ T cells derived from PBMCs. This TCR was recovered from a male donor with HIV. CDR3 in amino acids: CASSQGESQYF. DNA for the CDR3: TGTGCCAGCAGCCAGGGCGAGTCGCAGTATTTT.